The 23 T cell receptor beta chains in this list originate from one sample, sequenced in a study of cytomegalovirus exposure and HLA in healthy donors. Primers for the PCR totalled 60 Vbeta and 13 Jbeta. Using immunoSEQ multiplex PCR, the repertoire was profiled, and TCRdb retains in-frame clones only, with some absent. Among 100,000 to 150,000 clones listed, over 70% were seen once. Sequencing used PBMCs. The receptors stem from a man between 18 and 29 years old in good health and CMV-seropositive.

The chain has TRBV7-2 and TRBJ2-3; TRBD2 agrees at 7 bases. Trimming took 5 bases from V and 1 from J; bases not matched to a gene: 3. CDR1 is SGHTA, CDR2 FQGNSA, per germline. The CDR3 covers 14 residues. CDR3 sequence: CASSTTSGTDTQYF. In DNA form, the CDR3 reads TGTGCCAGCAGCACAACTAGCGGCACAGATACGCAGTATTTT.

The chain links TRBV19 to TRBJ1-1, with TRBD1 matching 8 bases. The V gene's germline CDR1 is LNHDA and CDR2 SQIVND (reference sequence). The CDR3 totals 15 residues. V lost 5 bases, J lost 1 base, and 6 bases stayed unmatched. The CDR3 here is CASSWRTGGNTEAFF. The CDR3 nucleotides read TGTGCCAGTAGTTGGAGAACAGGGGGGAACACTGAAGCTTTCTTT.

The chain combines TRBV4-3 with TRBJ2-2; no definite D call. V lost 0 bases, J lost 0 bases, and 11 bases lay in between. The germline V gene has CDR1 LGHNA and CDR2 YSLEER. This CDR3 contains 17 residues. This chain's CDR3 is CASSQDLRTANTGELFF. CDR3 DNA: TGCGCCAGCAGCCAAGATTTGAGAACCGCGAACACCGGGGAGCTGTTTTTT.

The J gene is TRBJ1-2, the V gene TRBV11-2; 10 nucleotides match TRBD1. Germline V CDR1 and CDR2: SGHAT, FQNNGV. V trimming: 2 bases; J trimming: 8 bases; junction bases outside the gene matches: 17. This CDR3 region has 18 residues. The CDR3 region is CASSLYRASGTGDSGYTF. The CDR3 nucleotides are TGTGCCAGCAGCTTATATAGGGCGAGCGGGACAGGGGATTCAGGCTACACCTTC.

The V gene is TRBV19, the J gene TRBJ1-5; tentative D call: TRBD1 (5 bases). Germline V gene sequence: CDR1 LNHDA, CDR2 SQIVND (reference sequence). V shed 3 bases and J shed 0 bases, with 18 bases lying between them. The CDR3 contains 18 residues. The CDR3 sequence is CASSIPGHRLSSNQPQHF. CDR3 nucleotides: TGTGCCAGTAGTATCCCTGGACATCGGCTATCTAGCAATCAGCCCCAGCATTTT.

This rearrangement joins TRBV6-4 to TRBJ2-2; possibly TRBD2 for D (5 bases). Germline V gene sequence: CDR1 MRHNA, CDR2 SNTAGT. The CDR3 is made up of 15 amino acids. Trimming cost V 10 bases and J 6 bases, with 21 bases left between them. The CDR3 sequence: CATKRHETEAGELFF. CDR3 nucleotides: TGTGCCACCAAACGTCACGAGACGGAGGCCGGGGAGCTGTTTTTT.

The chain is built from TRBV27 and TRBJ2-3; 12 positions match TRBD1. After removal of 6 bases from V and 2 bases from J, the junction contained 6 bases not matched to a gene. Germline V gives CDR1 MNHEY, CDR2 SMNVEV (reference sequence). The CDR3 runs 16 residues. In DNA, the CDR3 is TGTGCCAGCAGACCGGGACAGGGGGCGCACACAGATACGCAGTATTTT. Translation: CASRPGQGAHTDTQYF.

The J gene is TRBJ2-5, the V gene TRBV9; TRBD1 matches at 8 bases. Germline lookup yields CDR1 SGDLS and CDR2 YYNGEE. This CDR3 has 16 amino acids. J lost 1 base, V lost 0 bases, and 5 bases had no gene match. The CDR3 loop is CASSVDWDRSQETQYF. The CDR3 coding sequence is TGTGCCAGCAGCGTAGACTGGGACAGGTCCCAAGAGACCCAGTACTTC.

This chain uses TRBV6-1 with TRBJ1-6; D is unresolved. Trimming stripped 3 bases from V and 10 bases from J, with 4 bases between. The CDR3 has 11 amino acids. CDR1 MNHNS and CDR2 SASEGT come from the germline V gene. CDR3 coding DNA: TGTGCCAGCAGTGACCTCTCACCCCTCCACTTT. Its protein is CASSDLSPLHF.

The CDR3 DNA is TGCGCCAGCAGCCGCCGGGTGAACACTGAAGCTTTCTTT. Its translation is CASSRRVNTEAFF. The chain is built from TRBV4-3 and TRBJ1-1; no clear D gene. The V end lost 4 bases, the J end lost 0 bases, and 6 bases lay between the germline ends. The CDR3 sequence is 13 residues long. The germline V gene has CDR1 LGHNA and CDR2 YSLEER.

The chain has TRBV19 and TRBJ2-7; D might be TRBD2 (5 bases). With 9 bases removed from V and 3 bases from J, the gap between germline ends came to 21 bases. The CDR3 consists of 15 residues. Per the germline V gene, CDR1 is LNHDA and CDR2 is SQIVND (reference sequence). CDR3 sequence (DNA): TGTGCCAGCTCTATCGACGGGCAGGAGGTCTACGAGCAGTACTTC. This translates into CASSIDGQEVYEQYF.

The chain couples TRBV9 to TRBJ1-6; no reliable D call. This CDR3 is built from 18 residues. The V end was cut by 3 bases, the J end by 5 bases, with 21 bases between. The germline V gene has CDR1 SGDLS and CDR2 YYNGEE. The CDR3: CASSAPRRKAQNNSPLHF. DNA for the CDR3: TGTGCCAGCAGCGCCCCCCGAAGAAAAGCACAGAATAATTCACCCCTCCACTTT. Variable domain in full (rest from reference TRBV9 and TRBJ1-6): DSGVTQTPKHLITATGQRVTLRCSPRSGDLSVYWYQQSLDQGLQFLIQYYNGEERAKGNILERFSAQQFPDLHSELNLSSLELGDSALYFCASSAPRRKAQNNSPLHFGNGTRLTVT.

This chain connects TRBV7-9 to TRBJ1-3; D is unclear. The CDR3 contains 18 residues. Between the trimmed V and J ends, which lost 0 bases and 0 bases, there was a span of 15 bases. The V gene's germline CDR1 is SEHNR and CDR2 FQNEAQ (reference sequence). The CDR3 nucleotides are TGTGCCAGCAGCTTAGCCATCATAAAACAGAGCTCTGGAAACACCATATATTTT. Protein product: CASSLAIIKQSSGNTIYF.

The CDR3 is CASSLEGEMNTEAFF. CDR3 in DNA: TGTGCCAGCAGCTTAGAAGGAGAGATGAACACTGAAGCTTTCTTT. The V call is TRBV7-2, the J call TRBJ1-1; no clear D. V was pared by 1 base and J by 0 bases, with 9 bases between. The CDR3 is 15 amino acids. Looked up from germline, CDR1 is SGHTA and CDR2 is FQGNSA.

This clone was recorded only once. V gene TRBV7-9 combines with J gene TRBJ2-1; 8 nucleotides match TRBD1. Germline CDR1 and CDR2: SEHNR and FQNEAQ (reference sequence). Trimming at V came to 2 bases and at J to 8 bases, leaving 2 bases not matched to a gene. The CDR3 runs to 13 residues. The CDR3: CASSLTGQDEQFF. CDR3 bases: TGTGCCAGCAGCTTAACGGGACAGGATGAGCAGTTCTTC.

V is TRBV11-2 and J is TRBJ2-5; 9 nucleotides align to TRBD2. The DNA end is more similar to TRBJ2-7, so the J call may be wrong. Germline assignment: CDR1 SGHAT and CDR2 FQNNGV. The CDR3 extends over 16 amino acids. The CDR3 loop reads CASSFLAGIISYEQYF. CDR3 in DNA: TGTGCCAGCAGCTTCCTAGCGGGGATCATCTCCTACGAGCAGTACTTC.

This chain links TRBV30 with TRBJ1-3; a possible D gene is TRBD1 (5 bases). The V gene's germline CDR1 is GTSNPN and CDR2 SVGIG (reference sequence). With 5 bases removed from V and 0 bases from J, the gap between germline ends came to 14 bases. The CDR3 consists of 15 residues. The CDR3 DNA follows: TGTGCCTGGTGGAGGGACTTAAGCTCTGGAAACACCATATATTTT. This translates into CAWWRDLSSGNTIYF.

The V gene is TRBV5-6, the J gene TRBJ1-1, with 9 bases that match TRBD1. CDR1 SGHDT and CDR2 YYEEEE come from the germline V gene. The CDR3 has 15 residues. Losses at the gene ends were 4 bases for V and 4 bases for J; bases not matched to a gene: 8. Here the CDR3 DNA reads TGTGCCAGCAGCGCGGGGGACAGGGTCTTCACTGAAGCTTTCTTT. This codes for CASSAGDRVFTEAFF.

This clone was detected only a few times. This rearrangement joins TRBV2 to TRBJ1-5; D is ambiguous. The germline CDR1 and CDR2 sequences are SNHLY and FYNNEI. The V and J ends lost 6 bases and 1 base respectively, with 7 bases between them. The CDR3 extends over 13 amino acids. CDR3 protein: CASRPGSNQPQHF. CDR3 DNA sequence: TGTGCCAGCAGGCCGGGGAGCAATCAGCCCCAGCATTTT.

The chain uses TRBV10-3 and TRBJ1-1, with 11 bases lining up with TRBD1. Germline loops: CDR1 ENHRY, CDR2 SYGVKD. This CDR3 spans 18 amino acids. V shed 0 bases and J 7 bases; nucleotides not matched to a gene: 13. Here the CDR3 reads CAISESFRTGGIVFEAFF. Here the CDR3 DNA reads TGTGCCATCAGTGAGTCGTTTAGGACAGGGGGCATAGTTTTTGAAGCTTTCTTT.

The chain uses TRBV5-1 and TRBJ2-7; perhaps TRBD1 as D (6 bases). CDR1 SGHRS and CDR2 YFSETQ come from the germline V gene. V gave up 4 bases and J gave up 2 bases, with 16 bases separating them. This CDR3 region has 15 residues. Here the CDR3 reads CASSVRDTEAYEQYF. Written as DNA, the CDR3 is TGCGCCAGCAGCGTACGGGACACGGAGGCCTACGAGCAGTACTTC.

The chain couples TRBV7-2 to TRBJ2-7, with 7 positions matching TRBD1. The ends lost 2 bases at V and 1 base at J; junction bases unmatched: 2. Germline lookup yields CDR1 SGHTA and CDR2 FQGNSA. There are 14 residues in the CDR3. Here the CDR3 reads CASSLQGESYEQYF. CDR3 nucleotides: TGTGCCAGCAGCTTACAGGGGGAATCCTACGAGCAGTACTTC.

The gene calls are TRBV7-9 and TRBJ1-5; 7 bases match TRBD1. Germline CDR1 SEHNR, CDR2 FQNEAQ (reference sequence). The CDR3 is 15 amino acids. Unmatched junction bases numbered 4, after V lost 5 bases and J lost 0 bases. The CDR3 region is CASSTDRDSNQPQHF. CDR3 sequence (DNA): TGTGCCAGCAGCACCGACAGGGATAGCAATCAGCCCCAGCATTTT.